The 7 T cell receptor beta chains listed next were all sequenced from one sample in a study of blood T cells in healthy people across ages. The use of a sample-barcoded 5' primer and a J-beta primer mix characterized a second PCR of roughly 7 to 11 cycles. TCRdb reprocessed the 5' RACE reads via MiXCR and lists one record per CDR3 protein. The data contain some 1.4 million distinct CDR3 sequences, around 39% of them seen just once; the ten biggest clones take up around 8%. The sample comprised blood. These receptors originate from a woman younger than 30 in good health.

This clonotype was observed a few times. This rearrangement joins TRBV10-3 to TRBJ2-1, with no clear D. This CDR3 is built from 13 residues. V was pared by 2 bases and J by 4 bases, with 6 bases between. Germline CDR1 and CDR2: ENHRY and SYGVKD. This chain's CDR3 is CAISEVAYNEQFF. The CDR3 region has the DNA TGTGCCATCAGTGAGGTCGCTTACAATGAGCAGTTCTTC.

This clonotype has ten or more counts. This chain connects TRBV11-1 to TRBJ2-7; D not certain. The CDR3 spans 14 residues. Trimming stripped 4 bases from V and 0 bases from J, with 10 bases between. Germline loops: CDR1 SGHAT, CDR2 FQDESV (reference sequence). The DNA of the CDR3 is TGTGCCAGCAGCTCGGACCCCCACTCCTACGAGCAGTACTTC. Protein product: CASSSDPHSYEQYF.

This clonotype was observed a handful of times. J is TRBJ2-1 and V is TRBV20-1; 13 bases agree with TRBD2. J was trimmed by 7 bases and V by 0 bases; bases with no gene match: 6. The germline V gene has CDR1 DFQATT and CDR2 SNEGSKA (reference sequence). The length of the CDR3 is 16 residues. In DNA, the CDR3 is TGCAGTGCTAGAGATCCGGGACTAGCGGGACGAAATGAGCAGTTCTTC. Amino acids: CSARDPGLAGRNEQFF.

This clonotype appeared a few times. V gene TRBV5-1 combines with J gene TRBJ2-7; 7 positions agree with TRBD1. V trimming: 0 bases; J trimming: 2 bases; junction bases outside the gene matches: 8. The CDR3 length is 16 residues. In germline, CDR1 is SGHRS, CDR2 YFSETQ. The CDR3 here is CASSLASGTATYEQYF. CDR3 in DNA: TGCGCCAGCAGCTTGGCCTCAGGGACAGCGACCTACGAGCAGTACTTC.

The rearrangement links TRBV12-3 or TRBV12-4 to TRBJ2-7, with D uncertain. V shed 3 bases and J shed 2 bases, with 11 bases lying between them. This CDR3 contains 14 residues. Here the CDR3 DNA reads TGTGCCAGCAGTTTCGCGACACGAACCTACGAGCAGTACTTC. It is translated as CASSFATRTYEQYF.

The V call is TRBV29-1, the J call TRBJ2-1, with TRBD2 identical over 7 bases. This CDR3 is 14 amino acids long. The germline V gene encodes CDR1 SQVTM and CDR2 ANQGSEA. Losses at the gene ends were 2 bases for V and 3 bases for J; bases not matched to a gene: 4. The CDR3 DNA reads TGCAGCGTTGAACTAGCGGTTTACTACAATGAGCAGTTCTTC. It codes for CSVELAVYYNEQFF.

CDR3: CSAQSPAGGPEKLFF. CDR3 in DNA: TGCAGTGCCCAATCTCCTGCAGGAGGCCCTGAAAAACTGTTTTTT. The chain joins TRBV20-1 to TRBJ1-4; D is undetermined. Trimming stripped 6 bases from V and 7 bases from J, with 21 bases between. This CDR3 has 15 amino acids. Germline V gives CDR1 DFQATT, CDR2 SNEGSKA (reference sequence).